Listed below are T cell receptor beta chains from one sample, sequenced in a study of T cells in Graves' hyperthyroidism and ophthalmopathy. Via MiXCR, TCRdb re-called the multiplex PCR reads, giving one row per CDR3 protein. The profile shows more than 350,000 distinct CDR3 sequences, 13% to 15% of them singletons. Sequenced input: blood. The receptors stem from a woman aged 25 to 39 with Graves' ophthalmopathy. CDR3s include the opening cysteine and the closing phenylalanine or tryptophan. A D gene is named only where the DNA matches it firmly. Clone size is not always given. Where it is, it says once, few, many or a class for expanded clones.

j_gene | abundance | v_gene | d_gene | CDR3nt | CDR3aa
TRBJ1-6 | many | TRBV12-3/TRBV12-4 | TRBD1 | TGTGCCAGCAGTTGGAGTAGGACAGGGGGCGAATCACCCCTCCACTTT | CASSWSRTGGESPLHF
TRBJ2-7 | many | TRBV10-3 | TRBD1 | TGTGCCATCAGTGCGGGACAGGGCGGCCCCTACGAGCAGTACTTC | CAISAGQGGPYEQYF
TRBJ2-5 | many | TRBV12-3/TRBV12-4 | - | TGTGCCAGCAGTTTCCCGGACAGCCAAGAGACCCAGTACTTC | CASSFPDSQETQYF
TRBJ2-3 | - | TRBV6-5 | - | TGTGCCAGCAGTTACACTTGGACTGACCCCCGGTATTTT | CASSYTWTDPRYF
TRBJ2-6 | many | TRBV7-3 | TRBD2 | TGTGCCAGCAGCCACGGCGGGGGGACTGGGGCCAACGTCCTGACTTTC | CASSHGGGTGANVLTF
TRBJ1-2 | many | TRBV3-1 | - | TGTGCCAGCAGCCAAGCGCGGGCCGCCACCTATGGCTACACCTTC | CASSQARAATYGYTF
TRBJ1-5 | - | TRBV3-1 | - | TGTGCCAGCAGTGCCAGGACTGATAGCAATCAGCCCCAGCATTTT | CASSARTDSNQPQHF
TRBJ2-5 | many | TRBV27 | TRBD1 | TGTGCCAGCAGTCCCACGACAGGGGTCGGGGATGAGACCCAGTACTTC | CASSPTTGVGDETQYF
TRBJ2-7 | - | TRBV2 | TRBD1 | TGTGCCAGCAGGAGACCGGGACAGGGGGCCTACGAGCAGTACTTC | CASRRPGQGAYEQYF
TRBJ2-1 | - | TRBV19 | TRBD2 | TGTGCCAGTAGTATGGGGGACTACATCAATGAGCAGTTCTTC | CASSMGDYINEQFF
TRBJ1-5 | many | TRBV6-1 | - | TGTGCCAGCAGTGAAGGTGGGGCGAGCAATCAGCCCCAGCATTTT | CASSEGGASNQPQHF
TRBJ2-3 | many | TRBV24-1 | TRBD2 | TGTGCCACCGGGGGGGGCACAGATACGCAGTATTTT | CATGGGTDTQYF
TRBJ1-2 | many | TRBV19 | - | TGTGCCAGTAGCATATTGCGGCCGGGACACGTTGGCTACACCTTC | CASSILRPGHVGYTF
TRBJ1-1 | many | TRBV7-9 | TRBD1 | TGTGCCAGCAGCTTGACCAGACAGGGGCGAAGGAACACTGAAGCTTTCTTT | CASSLTRQGRRNTEAFF
TRBJ2-2 | many | TRBV7-9 | - | TGTGCCAGCAGCCCTGGGGGCCATCCGAGAACCGGGGAGCTGTTTTTT | CASSPGGHPRTGELFF
TRBJ2-2 | many | TRBV20-1 | TRBD1 | TGCAGTGCCTCTATACTTACAGGGGGCCCCCTGACCGGGGAGCTGTTTTTT | CSASILTGGPLTGELFF
TRBJ2-1 | many | TRBV7-9 | TRBD2 | TGTGCCAGCATCGGCGTTCGGCGGGGGTTCTCCTACAATGAGCAGTTCTTC | CASIGVRRGFSYNEQFF
TRBJ1-2 | many | TRBV10-3 | - | TGTGCCATCAGTGAAAGTGGGGACCGTAACTATGGCTACACCTTC | CAISESGDRNYGYTF
TRBJ1-2 | many | TRBV9 | - | TGTGCCAGCGGTAAGGCACACTTAAACTATGGCTACACCTTC | CASGKAHLNYGYTF
TRBJ2-5 | many | TRBV20-1 | - | TGCAGTGCTAATAGAGGGGTCCAAGAGACCCAGTACTTC | CSANRGVQETQYF
TRBJ2-7 | - | TRBV14 | TRBD1 | TGTGCCAGCAGCCGAGAGGGGACAGGGGGCTCCGAGCAGTACTTC | CASSREGTGGSEQYF
TRBJ1-1 | many | TRBV27 | - | TGTGCCAGCAGCTTGGGCGGACGGTGGCCATCGAACACTGAAGCTTTCTTT | CASSLGGRWPSNTEAFF
TRBJ1-2 | - | TRBV12-5 | - | TGTGCTAGTGGTCCCCCCGGAGGGTTCTATGGCTACACCTTC | CASGPPGGFYGYTF
TRBJ1-6 | many | TRBV28 | - | TGTGCCAGCAGTATCCCGGGCGGCTTGGGTAATTCACCCCTCCACTTT | CASSIPGGLGNSPLHF
TRBJ1-2 | many | TRBV18 | - | TGTGCCAGCTCACCAATATCGGGGACAAGAGATAACTATGGCTACACCTTC | CASSPISGTRDNYGYTF
TRBJ2-5 | many | TRBV29-1 | TRBD2 | TGCAGCGTTAAGCGGGGGGGCCAAGAGACCCAGTACTTC | CSVKRGGQETQYF
TRBJ1-1 | many | TRBV20-1 | - | TGCAGTGCTCCAGGGTACACTGAAGCTTTCTTT | CSAPGYTEAFF
TRBJ2-1 | many | TRBV7-2 | - | TGTGCCAGCAGCTTAGCGTTCCCAAACAATGAGCAGTTCTTC | CASSLAFPNNEQFF
TRBJ2-3 | - | TRBV27 | TRBD2 | TGTGCCAGCATAGGTGGGGGGGCAGATACGCAGTATTTT | CASIGGGADTQYF
TRBJ1-2 | - | TRBV13 | - | TGTGCCAGCAGCCCCGGGACGCTACTGAGGGATGGCTACACCTTC | CASSPGTLLRDGYTF
TRBJ2-5 | medium-sized | TRBV18 | - | TGTGCCAGCTCACCTCCAACAACGAAACAAGAGACCCAGTACTTC | CASSPPTTKQETQYF
TRBJ2-1 | many | TRBV12-3/TRBV12-4 | - | TGTGCCAGCAGTTTAGGGGGGGCCGATGAGCAGTTCTTC | CASSLGGADEQFF
TRBJ1-5 | many | TRBV20-1 | - | TGCAGTGCTAGATTCTCGGAGAGCAATCAGCCCCAGCATTTT | CSARFSESNQPQHF
TRBJ1-2 | - | TRBV20-1 | - | TGCAGTGCCATAGAGGCGGTGGGCTACACCTTC | CSAIEAVGYTF
TRBJ1-2 | many | TRBV28 | - | TGTGCCAGCAGAGAACAGGGCCCCGGGGGGTATGGCTACACCTTC | CASREQGPGGYGYTF
TRBJ2-3 | many | TRBV12-3/TRBV12-4 | - | TGTGCCAGCAGTTTTAGACAGACCACAGATACGCAGTATTTT | CASSFRQTTDTQYF
TRBJ2-1 | many | TRBV20-1 | - | TGCAGTGCTGCGCACGGGGGAAGCTCCTACAATGAGCAGTTCTTC | CSAAHGGSSYNEQFF
TRBJ2-7 | many | TRBV28 | - | TGTGCCAGCGGCGCCACGGACGCCATCCACGAGCAGTACTTC | CASGATDAIHEQYF